Shown below are 19 T cell receptor beta chains from a single sample sequenced in a study of early T cells in non-severe SARS-CoV-2 infection. TCRdb passed the 5' RACE reads through MiXCR, listing each CDR3 protein once. The profile shows tens of thousands of distinct CDR3 sequences, roughly 4% of them singletons. The sequenced sample consisted of whole blood. These receptors originate from an adult who was a healthcare worker with PCR-confirmed SARS-CoV-2 infection or an uninfected control (not recorded which).

A remark on this clonotype: A read error is possible here, since a much larger clone lies one base away. J is TRBJ2-6 and V is TRBV7-8; D remains ambiguous. The germline gives CDR1 SGHVS, CDR2 FQNEAQ. The CDR3 runs 16 residues. The CDR3 sequence is CASSPARIDGTNVLTF. The CDR3 nucleotides are TGTGCCAGCAGCCCAGCCCGGATAGATGGGACCAACGTCCTGACTTTC.

At least ten counts were recorded for this clonotype. The gene calls are TRBV29-1 and TRBJ2-4; D uncertain. V lost 2 bases and J lost 0, with 5 bases in between. The CDR3 totals 13 residues. Germline lookup yields CDR1 SQVTM and CDR2 ANQGSEA. For the CDR3, the DNA is TGCAGCGTTGAACCCGTAGCCAAAAACATTCAGTACTTC. It translates to CSVEPVAKNIQYF.

This clonotype was counted many times. The V call is TRBV28, the J call TRBJ2-1; 10 nucleotides line up with TRBD1. The CDR3 contains 15 residues. The trim removed 4 bases at V and 4 bases at J, leaving 4 bases unmatched. CDR1 and CDR2 from the germline V gene are MDHEN and SYDVKM. The CDR3: CASSSSGQGYNEQFF. Here the CDR3 DNA reads TGTGCCAGCAGTTCCTCGGGACAGGGGTACAATGAGCAGTTCTTC. The full variable domain, with the rest looked up from reference TRBV28 and TRBJ2-1, is DVKVTQSSRYLVKRTGEKVFLECVQDMDHENMFWYRQDPGLGLRLIYFSYDVKMKEKGDIPEGYSVSREKKERFSLILESASTNQTSMYLCASSSSGQGYNEQFFGPGTRLTVL.

This clonotype has ten or more counts. The rearrangement links TRBV15 to TRBJ1-2; 11 nucleotides align to TRBD1. The CDR3 consists of 15 residues. Per germline, CDR1 LNHNV and CDR2 YYDKDF (reference sequence). Trimming at V came to 7 bases and at J to 5 bases, leaving 9 bases not matched to a gene. As DNA, the CDR3 is TGTGCCACCACCCCCGGGGACAGGGGGACGTATGGCTACACCTTC. Its translation is CATTPGDRGTYGYTF.

This clonotype was seen at least ten times. The rearrangement joins TRBV20-1 to TRBJ2-2, with TRBD2 matching over 11 bases. With V trimmed by 3 bases and J by 3 bases, 6 bases remained unmatched. CDR3 length: 16 amino acids. Per the germline V gene, CDR1 is DFQATT and CDR2 is SNEGSKA (reference sequence). This CDR3 reads CSARSRLAGHTGELFF. The CDR3 coding sequence is TGCAGTGCTAGGTCCCGACTAGCGGGACACACCGGGGAGCTGTTTTTT.

This clonotype rates as medium-sized. V is TRBV28 and J is TRBJ2-1, with 15 bases matching TRBD2. The CDR3 is 18 residues long. Losses at the gene ends were 5 bases for V and 2 bases for J; bases not matched to a gene: 7. CDR1 and CDR2 from the germline V gene are MDHEN and SYDVKM. The CDR3 DNA sequence: TGTGCCAGCAGTACCGGGACTAGCGGGAGGTCCCCCTACAATGAGCAGTTCTTC. The encoded protein is CASSTGTSGRSPYNEQFF.

J is TRBJ2-3 and V is TRBV7-6, with D uncertain. Germline V gene lookup returns CDR1 SGHVS and CDR2 FNYEAQ. V was pared by 1 base and J by 1 base, with 12 bases between. The length of the CDR3 is 16 residues. CDR3 nucleotides: TGTGCCAGCAGCTTAGAACCAGCCGAGGGCACAGATACGCAGTATTTT. Translating it yields CASSLEPAEGTDTQYF.

This clonotype was seen at least ten times. This chain links TRBV10-3 with TRBJ2-7; 7 bases match TRBD2. The germline V gene encodes CDR1 ENHRY and CDR2 SYGVKD. J was trimmed by 5 bases and V by 6 bases; bases with no gene match: 7. This CDR3 region has 13 residues. The CDR3: CAISPRDYHEQYF. The CDR3, as DNA: TGTGCCATCAGCCCCCGGGACTACCACGAGCAGTACTTC.

This clonotype has ten or more counts. V and J are TRBV5-5 and TRBJ1-2; D perhaps matches TRBD1 (5 bases). Trimming took off 0 bases at V and 4 bases at J, with 10 bases between the two ends. The CDR3 length is 14 residues. Germline-derived CDR1 and CDR2 are SGHKS and YYEKEE (reference sequence). This CDR3 reads CASSLESGPYGYTF. As DNA, the CDR3 is TGTGCCAGCAGCTTGGAGTCGGGGCCCTATGGCTACACCTTC.

In its sample, this clonotype was seen many times. This sequence joins TRBV20-1 and TRBJ2-5, with 7 bases aligning to TRBD2. The length of the CDR3 is 13 residues. The V gene's germline CDR1 is DFQATT and CDR2 SNEGSKA (reference sequence). J gave up 5 bases and V 3 bases, and 6 bases lay outside the gene matches. DNA of the CDR3: TGCAGTGCTAGTTTCGCGGGAGAGGAGACCCAGTACTTC. Amino acid sequence: CSASFAGEETQYF.

In this sample, this clonotype turned up many times. The rearrangement joins TRBV3-2 to TRBJ2-3; TRBD2, as called in the table, went unchecked against the DNA. TRBV3-2 is a documented pseudogene. The CDR3 length is 19 residues. The CDR3 loop is CASRTPKRGPKGGTDTQYF. For the CDR3, the DNA is TGTGCCAGCAGGACTCCCAAACGGGGCCCAAAGGGAGGCACAGATACGCAGTATTTT.

The V gene is TRBV4-3, the J gene TRBJ2-1, with a weak D call TRBD1 (5 bases). The V gene lost 4 bases and the J gene lost 10 bases, with 8 bases spanning the gap. The CDR3 sequence is 11 residues long. From germline, CDR1 is LGHNA and CDR2 YSLEER. Written as DNA, the CDR3 is TGCGCCAGCAGCCTCCGGACAGAGCAGTTCTTC. It yields the protein CASSLRTEQFF.

This clonotype was seen a few times. The rearrangement joins TRBV20-1 to TRBJ2-4; D remains ambiguous. Germline CDR1 is DFQATT and CDR2 is SNEGSKA (reference sequence). The CDR3 spans 15 residues. V was cut by 5 bases and J by 0 bases, with 14 bases left in between. The CDR3 DNA reads as TGCAGTGCTCGGCCCGTCTCGCTAGCCAAAAACATTCAGTACTTC. This encodes CSARPVSLAKNIQYF.

This clonotype was picked up many times. CDR3 nucleotide sequence: TGTGCCAGCAGAACGACCGGCACCTACGAGCAGTACTTC. Amino acids: CASRTTGTYEQYF. This chain joins TRBV28 and TRBJ2-7; no clear D gene. V gave up 6 bases and J gave up 2 bases, with 11 bases separating them. CDR1 and CDR2 (germline): MDHEN, SYDVKM. The CDR3 contains 13 residues.

This clonotype was seen a handful of times. The chain joins TRBV7-9 to TRBJ2-7; the D gene is possibly TRBD1 (5 bases). Trimming cost V 6 bases and J 2 bases, with 20 bases left between them. Germline-derived CDR1 and CDR2 are SEHNR and FQNEAQ (reference sequence). The CDR3 length is 16 residues. The CDR3 reads CASSSIQGKATYEQYF. CDR3 sequence (DNA): TGTGCCAGCAGTAGCATTCAGGGAAAGGCTACCTACGAGCAGTACTTC. The full variable domain, in which reference TRBV7-9 and TRBJ2-7 provide the parts outside the CDR3, is DTGVSQNPRHKITKRGQNVTFRCDPISEHNRLYWYRQTLGQGPEFLTYFQNEAQLEKSRLLSDRFSAERPKGSFSTLEIQRTEQGDSAMYLCASSSIQGKATYEQYFGPGTRLTVT.

This clonotype appeared many times. The J gene is TRBJ2-7, the V gene TRBV5-1, with a tentative D call TRBD2 (6 bases). From germline, CDR1 is SGHRS and CDR2 YFSETQ. The V and J ends lost 4 bases and 0 bases respectively, with 11 bases between them. The CDR3 sequence is 14 residues long. The CDR3: CASSRDFSSYEQYF. CDR3 DNA sequence: TGCGCCAGCAGCCGGGACTTCAGCTCCTACGAGCAGTACTTC. The full variable domain, with the rest looked up from reference TRBV5-1 and TRBJ2-7, is KAGVTQTPRYLIKTRGQQVTLSCSPISGHRSVSWYQQTPGQGLQFLFEYFSETQRNKGNFPGRFSGRQFSNSRSEMNVSTLELGDSALYLCASSRDFSSYEQYFGPGTRLTVT.

The sample holds a few counts of this clonotype. The gene calls are TRBV5-1 and TRBJ1-4; TRBD1 matches at 7 bases. Germline loops: CDR1 SGHRS, CDR2 YFSETQ. Trimming took 4 bases from V and 8 from J; bases not matched to a gene: 14. The CDR3 runs to 16 residues. The CDR3 nucleotides read TGCGCCAGCAGCCCCCTTAAGGACAGGCCTGAAGAAAAACTGTTTTTT. Translated, it gives CASSPLKDRPEEKLFF. Supplemented by reference TRBV5-1 and TRBJ1-4, the full variable domain reads KAGVTQTPRYLIKTRGQQVTLSCSPISGHRSVSWYQQTPGQGLQFLFEYFSETQRNKGNFPGRFSGRQFSNSRSEMNVSTLELGDSALYLCASSPLKDRPEEKLFFGSGTQLSVL.

By share, this clonotype counts as large. The chain links TRBV20-1 to TRBJ2-1; D ambiguous. V lost 6 bases to trimming and J lost 7 bases, with 7 bases between them. Germline loops: CDR1 DFQATT, CDR2 SNEGSKA (reference sequence). The CDR3 spans 10 residues. CDR3 in DNA: TGCAGTGCCCAGGAAAATGAGCAGTTCTTC. Translated, it gives CSAQENEQFF.

The chain is built from TRBV4-3 and TRBJ2-2, with D perhaps matching TRBD1 (5 bases). V shed 0 bases and J shed 7 bases, with 15 bases lying between them. The CDR3 spans 16 residues. Germline values: CDR1 LGHNA, CDR2 YSLEER. CDR3 sequence reads: CASSQDPIRAHGELFF. The CDR3 nucleotides read TGCGCCAGCAGCCAAGATCCGATCAGGGCCCACGGGGAGCTGTTTTTT.